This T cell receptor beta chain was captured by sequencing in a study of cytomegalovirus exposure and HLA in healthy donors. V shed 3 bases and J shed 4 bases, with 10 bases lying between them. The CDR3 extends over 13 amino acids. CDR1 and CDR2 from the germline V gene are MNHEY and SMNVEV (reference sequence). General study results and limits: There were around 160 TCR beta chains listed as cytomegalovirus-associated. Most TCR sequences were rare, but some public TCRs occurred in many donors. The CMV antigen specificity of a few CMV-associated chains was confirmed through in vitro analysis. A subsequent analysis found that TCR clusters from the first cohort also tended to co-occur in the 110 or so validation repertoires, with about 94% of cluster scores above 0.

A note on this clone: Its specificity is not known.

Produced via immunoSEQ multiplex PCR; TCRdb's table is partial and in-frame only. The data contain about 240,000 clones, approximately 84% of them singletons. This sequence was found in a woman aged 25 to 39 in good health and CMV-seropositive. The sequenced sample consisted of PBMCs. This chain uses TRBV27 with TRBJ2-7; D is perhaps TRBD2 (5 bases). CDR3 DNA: TGTGCCAGCAGTTTGAAGCGGAGTTACGAGCAGTACTTC. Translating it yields CASSLKRSYEQYF.